The sequence of this T cell receptor beta chain was determined in a study of OX40 agonist ivuxolimab in advanced cancers. Data came from immunoSEQ multiplex PCR; TCRdb stores just in-frame clones and leaves some out. The sample gives more than 80,000 clones, roughly 89% of which show up once; roughly 8.4% is in the top ten. Blood sampling took place at baseline, cycle 4 day 1, and cycle 7 day 1. The CDR3 has 15 residues. V was clipped by 0 bases and J by 3 bases, with 14 bases between them. CDR1 is GTSNPN, CDR2 SVGIG, per germline (reference sequence). Study-wide findings and caveats: Antigen specificity remained undetermined for the expanded peripheral T cells. Low levels of normalized T-cell clonal expansion also appeared in some nonresponders.

Notes on this clone: Its antigen is not identified.

The rearrangement uses TRBV30 and TRBJ1-2; a weak D match, TRBD1 (6 bases). This sequence originates from an adult with an advanced solid tumor such as melanoma, head and neck, liver or kidney cancer. Sample: CD4+ or CD8+ T cells sorted from blood, taken in a trial of the OX40 agonist ivuxolimab. The CDR3: CAWSVKQGLDYGYTF. DNA of the CDR3: TGTGCCTGGAGTGTTAAACAGGGATTGGACTATGGCTACACCTTC.